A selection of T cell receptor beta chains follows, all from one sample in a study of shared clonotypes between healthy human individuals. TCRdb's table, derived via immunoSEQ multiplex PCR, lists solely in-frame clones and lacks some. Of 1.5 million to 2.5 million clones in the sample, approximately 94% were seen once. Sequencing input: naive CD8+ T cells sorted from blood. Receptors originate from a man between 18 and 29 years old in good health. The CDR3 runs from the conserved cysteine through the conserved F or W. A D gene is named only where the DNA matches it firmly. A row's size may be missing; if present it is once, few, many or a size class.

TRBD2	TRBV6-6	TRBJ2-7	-	TGTGCCAGCGGGGGAGCGGGGGACTCCTACGAGCAGTACTTC	CASGGAGDSYEQYF
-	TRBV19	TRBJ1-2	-	TGTGCCAGTAGTATCAGAACAGCACCTAACTATGGCTACACCTTC	CASSIRTAPNYGYTF
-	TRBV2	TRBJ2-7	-	TGTGCCAGCAGTGAAGTGGCGGGAATGGCCCCCTACGAGCAGTACTTC	CASSEVAGMAPYEQYF
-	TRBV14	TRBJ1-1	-	TGTGCCAGCAGCCAGGGACACTTAAACACTGAAGCTTTCTTT	CASSQGHLNTEAFF
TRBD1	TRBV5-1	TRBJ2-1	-	TGCGCCAGCAGCCACAGACAGGGAGTTGATCATGAGCAGTTCTTC	CASSHRQGVDHEQFF
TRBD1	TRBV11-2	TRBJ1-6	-	TGTGCCAGCAGCTTACGGACAGGCGGAAGTTATAATTCACCCCTCCACTTT	CASSLRTGGSYNSPLHF
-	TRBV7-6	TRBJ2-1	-	TGTGCCAGCAGCACACTCACGCGCAATGAGCAGTTCTTC	CASSTLTRNEQFF
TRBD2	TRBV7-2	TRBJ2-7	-	TGTGCCAGCAGCGCCCCTCGCGGGAGCGGCTCCTACGAGCAGTACTTC	CASSAPRGSGSYEQYF
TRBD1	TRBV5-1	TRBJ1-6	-	TGCGCCAGCAGCGAAATTTTGTCACAGGGGGCCCTCCACTTT	CASSEILSQGALHF
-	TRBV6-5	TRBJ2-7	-	TGTGCCAGCAGTCCCCTAGGGAACGAGCAGTACTTC	CASSPLGNEQYF
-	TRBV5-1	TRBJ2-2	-	TGCGCCACCCCGGCAGCGAACACCGGGGAGCTGTTTTTT	CATPAANTGELFF
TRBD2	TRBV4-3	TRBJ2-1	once	TGCGCCAGCAGCCAGCCTAGCGGGAGTCTCCACAATGAGCAGTTCTTC	CASSQPSGSLHNEQFF
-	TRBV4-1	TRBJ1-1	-	TGCGCCAGCAGCAGGGGAAAGGGCACTGAAGCTTTCTTT	CASSRGKGTEAFF
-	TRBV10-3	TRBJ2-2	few	TGTGCCTCTTGGTACACCGGGGAGCTGTTTTTT	CASWYTGELFF
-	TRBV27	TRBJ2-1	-	TGTGCCAGCAGGGGAGAGTCCTACAATGAGCAGTTCTTC	CASRGESYNEQFF
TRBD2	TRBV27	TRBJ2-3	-	TGTGCCAGCAGTTTATATTGGGGGGGGACTAGCACAGATACGCAGTATTTT	CASSLYWGGTSTDTQYF
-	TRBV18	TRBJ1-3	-	TGTGCCAGCTCCAACCCGGCGAGCTCTGGAAACACCATATATTTT	CASSNPASSGNTIYF
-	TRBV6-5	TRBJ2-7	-	TGTGCCAGCAGTTCCCTGGCGGAGAGCTCCTACGAGCAGTACTTC	CASSSLAESSYEQYF
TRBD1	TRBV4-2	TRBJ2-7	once	TGTGCCAGCAGCCAACAGGGGGCCTACGAGCAGTACTTC	CASSQQGAYEQYF
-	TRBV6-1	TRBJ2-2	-	TGTGCCAGCAGAGGGACGGGCGGGGAGCTGTTTTTT	CASRGTGGELFF
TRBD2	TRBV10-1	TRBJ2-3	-	TGCGCCAGCGAGTGGGGACTAGCGGGAGGGCCGAGAGATACGCAGTATTTT	CASEWGLAGGPRDTQYF
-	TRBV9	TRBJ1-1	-	TGTGCCAGCAGCGTAGATGGTCCGGGCATGAACACTGAAGCTTTCTTT	CASSVDGPGMNTEAFF
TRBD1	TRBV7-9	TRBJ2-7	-	TGTGCCAGCAGCCCTGGGACAGCGAGCTCCTACGAGCAGTACTTC	CASSPGTASSYEQYF
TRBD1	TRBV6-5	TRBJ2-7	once	TGTGCCAGCGGACAGGGGCCCTCTGGGGAGTACTTC	CASGQGPSGEYF
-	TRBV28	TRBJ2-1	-	TGTGCCAGCAGTTTTTCGGGGTTGTACAATGAGCAGTTCTTC	CASSFSGLYNEQFF
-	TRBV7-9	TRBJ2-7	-	TGTGCCAGCAGCTTACCAAGCCACTCCTACGAGCAGTACTTC	CASSLPSHSYEQYF
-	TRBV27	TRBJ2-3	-	TGTGCCAGCACCCCACTTAGTACAGATACGCAGTATTTT	CASTPLSTDTQYF
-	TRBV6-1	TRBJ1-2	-	TGTGCCATTCCTATGTGGACGGAGGGGTATGGCTACACCTTC	CAIPMWTEGYGYTF
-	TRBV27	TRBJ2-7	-	TGTGCCAGCAGTTTAGCGGGGAACGAGCAGTACTTC	CASSLAGNEQYF
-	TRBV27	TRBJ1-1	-	TGTGCCAGCAGTTTAAGGGGGTCAGGTGAAGCTTTCTTT	CASSLRGSGEAFF
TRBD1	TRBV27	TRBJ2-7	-	TGTGCCAGCAGTGCTACCTGGGACAGCTACGAGCAGTACTTC	CASSATWDSYEQYF
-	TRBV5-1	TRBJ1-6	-	TGCGCCAGCAGCTTGATACCCCTCTGGGATTCACCCCTCCACTTT	CASSLIPLWDSPLHF
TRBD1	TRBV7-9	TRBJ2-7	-	TGTGCCAGCAGCTTAGCGGTTGGTTCTGACAGGGAGAACGAGCAGTACTTC	CASSLAVGSDRENEQYF
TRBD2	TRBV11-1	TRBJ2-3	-	TGTGCCAGCAGCCTCGTTGGACTAGTGGCGTATTTT	CASSLVGLVAYF
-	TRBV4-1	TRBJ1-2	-	TGCGCCAGCAGCCACGAGGGAGGCAACTATGGCTACACCTTC	CASSHEGGNYGYTF
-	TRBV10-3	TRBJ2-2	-	TGTGCCATCAGTTGGACTAAGCCCGGGGAGCTGTTTTTT	CAISWTKPGELFF
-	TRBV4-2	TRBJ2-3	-	TGTGCCAGCAGCCAAGGCTTCACGTCGGACTACCTTAGGGATACGCAGTATTTT	CASSQGFTSDYLRDTQYF
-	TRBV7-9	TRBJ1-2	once	TGTGCCAGCAGCTCCCGCCCCCCGGGGGAGGTCGACACCTTC	CASSSRPPGEVDTF
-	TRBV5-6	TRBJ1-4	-	TGTGCCAGCAGCTTTGGGACGGCCGGTCAACTGTTTTTT	CASSFGTAGQLFF
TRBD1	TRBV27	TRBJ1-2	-	TGTGCCAGCAGTTTATCGACAGGGTCTAAAGACTATGGCTACACCTTC	CASSLSTGSKDYGYTF
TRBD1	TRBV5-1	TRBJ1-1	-	TGCGCCAGCAGCTTGCGGGGACAGGGCACTGAAGCTTTCTTT	CASSLRGQGTEAFF
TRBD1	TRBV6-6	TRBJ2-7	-	TGTGCCAGCAGCGAAACCGGGACAGGGAGCTCCTACGAGCAGTACTTC	CASSETGTGSSYEQYF
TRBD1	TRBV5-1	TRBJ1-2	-	TGCGCCAGCAGAGTTAACCCCGGGACAGGGGGTGGCTACACCTTC	CASRVNPGTGGGYTF